Listed below are T cell receptor beta chains from one sample, sequenced in a study of beta chain features in type 1 diabetes. Libraries were prepared by immunoSEQ multiplex PCR; TCRdb keeps only in-frame clonotypes and omits some of them. The sample shows under 400,000 clones, roughly a fifth of them seen only once. Sequenced input: naive CD4+ T cells from blood. The receptors originated from a woman between 18 and 29 years old in good health. Each CDR3 is given with its conserved first and last residue. A D gene is named only where the DNA matches it firmly. Clone size, where shown, is once, few, many, or a class for clones that have expanded.

V	D	size	J	DNA	CDR3
TRBV5-1	.	few	TRBJ1-1	TGCGCCAGCAGCGACAGGAACACTGAAGCTTTCTTT	CASSDRNTEAFF
TRBV4-1	.	few	TRBJ1-5	TGCGCCAGCAGCCAAGGGAGGCGTTCCCTTGAGCCCCAGCATTTT	CASSQGRRSLEPQHF
TRBV5-1	.	few	TRBJ2-1	TGCGCCAGCAGCTTGGTCGACGGGAGTGAGCAGTTCTTC	CASSLVDGSEQFF
TRBV18	.	few	TRBJ2-7	TGTGCCAGCTCACTAACGGAGGTATCCTACGAGCAGTACTTC	CASSLTEVSYEQYF
TRBV11-2	TRBD1	.	TRBJ1-5	TGTGCCAGCAGCTTGACAGGGGGCAATCAGCCCCAGCATTTT	CASSLTGGNQPQHF
TRBV18	TRBD2	.	TRBJ2-1	TGTGCCAGCTCAGCCGGGACTAGCGATGAGCAGTTCTTC	CASSAGTSDEQFF
TRBV5-1	TRBD2	.	TRBJ2-1	TGCGCCAGCAGCTTTTTGGCGGGAGGGTCGTATGAGCAGTTCTTC	CASSFLAGGSYEQFF
TRBV30	.	.	TRBJ1-5	TGTGCCTGGAGGGCGGGTCCTCTTCAGCCCCAGCATTTT	CAWRAGPLQPQHF
TRBV19	TRBD2	few	TRBJ2-2	TGTGCCAGTAGCCGGGTAGCGGGAGCGAACACCGGGGAGCTGTTTTTT	CASSRVAGANTGELFF
TRBV7-9	.	few	TRBJ1-1	TGTGCCAGCAGCTTAGAGGAGGGGACTGAAGCTTTCTTT	CASSLEEGTEAFF
TRBV5-1	.	.	TRBJ2-1	TGCGCCAGCAGCTGGCAACCGACAGCCGAGCAGTTCTTC	CASSWQPTAEQFF
TRBV10-3	TRBD2	.	TRBJ2-2	TGTGCCACCTTCCTTACTAGCGGGGCGGGCACCGGGGAGCTGTTTTTT	CATFLTSGAGTGELFF
TRBV7-2	.	few	TRBJ2-3	TGTGCCAGCAGCTTACCTCCGGGAGATACGCAGTATTTT	CASSLPPGDTQYF
TRBV30	.	few	TRBJ1-3	TGTGCCGCCGAGGGGGAGCGAAACACCATATATTTT	CAAEGERNTIYF
TRBV7-9	.	.	TRBJ2-1	TGTGCCAGCAGCTCGACACAGGGCAGCTCCTACAATGAGCAGTTCTTC	CASSSTQGSSYNEQFF
TRBV30	.	few	TRBJ1-1	TGTGCCTGGAGTGTGGGCAGGGGCGAAGCTTTCTTT	CAWSVGRGEAFF
TRBV29-1	.	.	TRBJ2-1	TGCAGCGTTGTTATCTCCTCCGCCTACAATGAGCAGTTCTTC	CSVVISSAYNEQFF
TRBV27	TRBD1	.	TRBJ1-5	TGTGCCAGCACCCGGGACAGGGATCAGCCCCAGCATTTT	CASTRDRDQPQHF
TRBV9	TRBD2	.	TRBJ2-4	TGTGCCAGCAGCATACTGAGCGGGGGGTCCAAAAACATTCAGTACTTC	CASSILSGGSKNIQYF
TRBV18	.	.	TRBJ2-7	TGTGCCAGCTCACCAGCGGGGGCGAGGGGGGAGCAGTACTTC	CASSPAGARGEQYF
TRBV5-1	.	few	TRBJ2-6	TGCGCCAGCAGCTTGGTCGTACACTCTGGGGCCAACGTCCTGACTTTC	CASSLVVHSGANVLTF
TRBV6-5	.	.	TRBJ2-1	TGTGCCAGCAGAGGGAGAAATGAGCAGTTCTTC	CASRGRNEQFF
TRBV6-6	TRBD2	few	TRBJ2-1	TGTGCCAGCAGACGCCGGGGGGGCACGTACAATGAGCAGTTCTTC	CASRRRGGTYNEQFF
TRBV19	TRBD1	.	TRBJ2-5	TGTGCCAGTAGTAGGACAGGGGGAGAGACCCAGTACTTC	CASSRTGGETQYF
TRBV29-1	.	few	TRBJ2-1	TGCAGCGTTGCCTACTACACTACTGTCCTCAATGAGCAGTTCTTC	CSVAYYTTVLNEQFF
TRBV7-2	TRBD2	few	TRBJ2-1	TGTGCCAGCAGCTCAACTAGCGAGATGTACAATGAGCAGTTCTTC	CASSSTSEMYNEQFF
TRBV4-1	.	few	TRBJ2-7	TGCGCCAGCAGCCGATTTGTGTACGAGAACGAGCAGTACTTC	CASSRFVYENEQYF
TRBV6-6	TRBD2	.	TRBJ2-7	TGTGCCAGCAGATCCGGGACTAGCGCTGCCTACGAGCAGTACTTC	CASRSGTSAAYEQYF
TRBV2	.	.	TRBJ2-5	TGTGCCAGCAGTGAGAAGGAGGTGGAGACCCAGTACTTC	CASSEKEVETQYF
TRBV19	.	.	TRBJ1-1	TGTGCCAGTACCCTCCTGGCAGTGAACACTGAAGCTTTCTTT	CASTLLAVNTEAFF
TRBV19	TRBD1	.	TRBJ2-7	TGTGCCAGTACCGGACAGGGTCTCGGCGAGCAGTACTTC	CASTGQGLGEQYF
TRBV5-1	.	few	TRBJ1-5	TGCGCCAGCAGACGAGATAGCAATCAGCCCCAGCATTTT	CASRRDSNQPQHF
TRBV15	.	.	TRBJ2-7	TGTGCCACCAGCAGAGATGCTGGAGGCCCTCGGGGCGAGCAGTACTTC	CATSRDAGGPRGEQYF
TRBV11-1	.	.	TRBJ2-7	TGTGCCAGCAGCCCCGACTCGTACGAGCAGTACTTC	CASSPDSYEQYF
TRBV15	TRBD1	few	TRBJ2-7	TGTGCCACCAGCAGAGATAGGGCAGGGGGTTACGAGCAGTACTTC	CATSRDRAGGYEQYF
TRBV12-5	TRBD1	few	TRBJ1-2	TGTGCTAGTGGTTTAGGGACAGGGGGTGACTATGGCTACACCTTC	CASGLGTGGDYGYTF
TRBV7-6	.	.	TRBJ2-5	TGTGCCAGCAGCTCCTACAGGGAAGGAAAGACCCAGTACTTC	CASSSYREGKTQYF
TRBV27	.	few	TRBJ1-2	TGTGCCAGCAGTTTTGGGCAGGGTTCGAACTATGGCTACACCTTC	CASSFGQGSNYGYTF
TRBV7-2	.	few	TRBJ1-5	TGTGCCAGCAGCTTAAGCAGGGCCGGGCCCCAGCATTTT	CASSLSRAGPQHF
TRBV5-1	TRBD1	few	TRBJ2-5	TGCGCCAGCAGCCGGATGGCAGGGGGCGAAGAGACCCAGTACTTC	CASSRMAGGEETQYF
TRBV7-2	.	.	TRBJ2-3	TGTGCCAGCAGCCTCCAGGGGCGCGCAGATACGCAGTATTTT	CASSLQGRADTQYF
TRBV14	.	.	TRBJ1-1	TGTGCCAGCAGCGCACGGGTAAACACTGAAGCTTTCTTT	CASSARVNTEAFF
TRBV7-9	TRBD1	few	TRBJ2-5	TGTGCCAGCAGTTCCGGGACAGGGGCCCGGGGGAGGACCCAGTACTTC	CASSSGTGARGRTQYF
TRBV2	.	few	TRBJ2-1	TGTGCCAGCAGTGATTATCAGGGCTATGAGCAGTTCTTC	CASSDYQGYEQFF
TRBV25-1	.	few	TRBJ1-1	TGTGCCAGCAGTGCCCCGACACTCACTGAAGCTTTCTTT	CASSAPTLTEAFF
TRBV7-9	TRBD1	.	TRBJ1-1	TGTGCCAGCAGCCCAGGGGACAGGGGGTCGAACACTGAAGCTTTCTTT	CASSPGDRGSNTEAFF
TRBV6-1	TRBD2	few	TRBJ2-7	TGTGCCAGCCAGACGGCGGGAGGGACCGAGCAGTACTTC	CASQTAGGTEQYF
TRBV29-1	.	few	TRBJ2-5	TGCAGCGCTGGCGGGCAGCAAGAGACCCAGTACTTC	CSAGGQQETQYF
TRBV7-9	.	few	TRBJ1-5	TGTGCCAGCAGCTCGGACAGACAGCCCCAGCATTTT	CASSSDRQPQHF
TRBV2	.	.	TRBJ2-1	TGTGCCAGCATGTTGGCGGGGGCTCACAATGAGCAGTTCTTC	CASMLAGAHNEQFF
TRBV29-1	.	few	TRBJ1-4	TGCAGCGTTACGGGCTCCAGGGGTTCAACTAATGAAAAACTGTTTTTT	CSVTGSRGSTNEKLFF
TRBV7-2	TRBD1	.	TRBJ1-1	TGTGCCAGCAGCCGACAGGGGAACACTGAAGCTTTCTTT	CASSRQGNTEAFF
TRBV19	.	few	TRBJ1-2	TGTGCCAGTAGTCCCTTAACGGAGGTGGGGAACTATGGCTACACCTTC	CASSPLTEVGNYGYTF
TRBV5-4	.	.	TRBJ2-5	TGTGCCAGCAGCTCCTTGGGACTTTTGTACCAAGAGACCCAGTACTTC	CASSSLGLLYQETQYF
TRBV7-3	.	.	TRBJ2-5	TGTGCCAGCAGCTCGGACTATCAAGAGACCCAGTACTTC	CASSSDYQETQYF